This T cell receptor (beta chain) is from a study of cytomegalovirus exposure and HLA in healthy donors. General study results and limits: It was only CMV serostatus that was available as immune exposure information. Most CMV-associated TCR beta chains appeared HLA-restricted in a later analysis.

The PCR was carried out with 60 Vbeta primers and 13 Jbeta primers. Source study methods: Per a later analysis, the number of unique TCR beta chains was about 80 million, of which about 11 million were shared. Sequenced by immunoSEQ multiplex PCR; TCRdb stores in-frame clones only, minus some. Clone size and V and J calls were adopted from that table, with D and trimming inferred from the DNA. The sample holds about 140,000 clones, about 80% seen once. A remark on this clone: The antigen is not known.

Germline CDR1 and CDR2: MNHEY and SVGAGI. This CDR3 has 15 residues. V shed 6 bases, J shed 9 bases, and the junction held 9 bases outside the gene matches. The sequence derives from a woman aged 40-49 years in good health and CMV-seronegative. The V gene is TRBV6-5, the J gene TRBJ2-1; 12 positions match TRBD1. The material sequenced was PBMCs. CDR3 residues: CASSLKGQGAVEQFF. The CDR3 DNA reads as TGTGCCAGCAGCCTAAAGGGACAGGGGGCTGTTGAGCAGTTCTTC.